Here is one TCR beta chain with its context. RNA amounts of about 0.45 to 1 ug underwent reverse transcription with random hexamers. Across 54 Vbeta and 13 Jbeta, TCR beta CDR3 was amplified with immunoSEQ multiplex PCR. TCRdb reprocessed the immunoSEQ multiplex PCR reads with MiXCR, giving one entry per CDR3 protein. Counted here are roughly 140,000 distinct CDR3 sequences, roughly 94% occurring once; the ten biggest clones make up about 0.19%. The sample is drawn from a study of CD8 T cells in Susac syndrome. CD8+ and CD4+ T cells circulating in blood were sequenced for TCR beta. The CDR3 sequence is 13 residues long. Germline values: CDR1 SGHVS, CDR2 FNYEAQ. Losses at the gene ends were 3 bases for V and 4 bases for J; bases not matched to a gene: 2.

This sequence joins TRBV7-6 and TRBJ1-1; TRBD1 matches at 7 bases. The sample was CD8+ T cells from PBMCs. The clonotype was recovered from a human donor with multiple sclerosis. The CDR3 is CASSLRTGTEAFF. CDR3 DNA: TGTGCCAGCAGCTTGCGGACAGGCACTGAAGCTTTCTTT. Full variable domain (outside the CDR3, taken from reference TRBV7-6 and TRBJ1-1): GAGVSQSPRYKVTKRGQDVALRCDPISGHVSLYWYRQALGQGPEFLTYFNYEAQQDKSGLPNDRFSAERPEGSISTLTIQRTEQRDSAMYRCASSLRTGTEAFFGQGTRLTVV.